These 8 T cell receptor beta chains were sequenced from one sample in a study of T-cell memory formation after mild COVID-19. MiXCR, applied by TCRdb to the 5' RACE reads, yields one record per CDR3 protein. The table records roughly 350,000 distinct CDR3 sequences, approximately 21% of them present only once. The material sequenced was PBMCs or a T cell subset sorted from them (not recorded which). All receptors derive from an adult woman who had mild COVID-19 (a few samples of this study predate the infection). Cell type and time point are not known.

This clonotype has a count of ten or more. The genes are TRBV20-1 and TRBJ1-5; D is uncertain. The germline V and J ends were trimmed by 4 bases and 4 bases, with 14 bases remaining between them. From germline, CDR1 is DFQATT and CDR2 SNEGSKA (reference sequence). The CDR3 runs 14 residues. The chain's CDR3 is CSATDGRENQPQHF. CDR3 DNA sequence: TGCAGTGCTACAGACGGCAGAGAAAATCAGCCCCAGCATTTT.

This clonotype appeared a few times. The chain couples TRBV11-1 to TRBJ2-7; D tentatively fits TRBD1 or TRBD2 (5 bases each). V dropped 4 bases and J dropped 3 bases, with 19 bases sitting between them. CDR1 is SGHAT and CDR2 is FQDESV in the germline V gene (reference sequence). This CDR3 has 16 amino acids. DNA for the CDR3: TGTGCCAGCAGCTACCCCAGAGGGGCCGCCGTCTACGAGCAGTACTTC. Its protein is CASSYPRGAAVYEQYF.

A few counts support this clonotype. This chain links TRBV12-3 or TRBV12-4 with TRBJ2-2; 7 bases fit TRBD1. V was clipped by 5 bases and J by 6 bases; unmatched bases: 6. The CDR3 contains 14 residues. The CDR3 bases are TGTGCCAGCAGTCACCGACAGGGACCCGGGGAGCTGTTTTTT. As protein: CASSHRQGPGELFF.

CDR3 loop: CASSYSAPWGTSGTYEQYF. For the CDR3, the DNA is TGTGCCAGCAGTTACTCGGCTCCGTGGGGGACTAGCGGGACCTACGAGCAGTACTTC. The chain employs TRBV6-5 and TRBJ2-7, with 13 bases matching TRBD2. CDR3 length: 19 amino acids. V was pared by 0 bases and J by 2 bases, with 10 bases of the junction left unmatched. Germline CDR1 is MNHEY and CDR2 is SVGAGI.

This chain joins TRBV3-1 and TRBJ2-1; 8 bases are a match to TRBD2. V lost 0 bases and J lost 7; bases outside the gene matches: 5. The germline V gene encodes CDR1 LGHDT and CDR2 YNNKEL (reference sequence). The CDR3 loop spans 15 amino acids. CDR3 sequence reads: CASSQDNQRGNEQFF. The CDR3 bases are TGTGCCAGCAGCCAAGATAACCAGCGGGGGAATGAGCAGTTCTTC.

V gene TRBV4-3 combines with J gene TRBJ2-3; perhaps TRBD1 as D (5 bases). Per the germline V gene, CDR1 is LGHNA and CDR2 is YSLEER. This CDR3 spans 16 amino acids. V was pared by 3 bases and J by 1 base, with 14 bases between. DNA of the CDR3: TGCGCCAGCAGCCAGACATACAGGTCGGGCACAGATACGCAGTATTTT. Translating gives CASSQTYRSGTDTQYF.

This clonotype was observed at least ten times. V is TRBV5-1 and J is TRBJ2-1; TRBD2 agrees at 10 bases. The V segment lost 0 bases and the J segment 6 bases; nucleotides outside the gene matches: 0. CDR3 length equals 14 residues. Germline V gene data show CDR1 as SGHRS and CDR2 as YFSETQ. The CDR3 region is CASSLEREGNEQFF. Here the CDR3 DNA reads TGCGCCAGCAGCTTGGAGCGGGAGGGCAATGAGCAGTTCTTC.

This clonotype was picked up many times. V usage is TRBV6-6 and J usage is TRBJ1-4; possibly TRBD1 for D (5 bases). The germline gives CDR1 MNHNY, CDR2 SVGAGI (reference sequence). This CDR3 spans 11 amino acids. V lost 5 bases and J 8 bases, leaving 6 bases between the germline ends. Here the CDR3 DNA reads TGTGCCAGCAGTCGACAGGAAAAACTGTTTTTT. It is translated as CASSRQEKLFF.